The clone carrying this T cell receptor (beta chain) appeared a few times. As yet, its antigen is unknown. This sample is drawn from a study of T cell repertoires in cytomegalovirus infection. TCRdb ran MiXCR on the reads and lists one entry per CDR3 protein. The sample lists some 920,000 distinct CDR3 sequences, roughly 30% occurring once. The CDR3 covers 15 residues. V shed 6 bases, J shed 2 bases, and the junction held 8 bases outside the gene matches. Germline V gene sequence: CDR1 MDHEN, CDR2 SYDVKM. The genes are TRBV28 and TRBJ2-7; 9 bases are a match to TRBD1. The receptor comes from a human donor in good health (CMV status not recorded). Some clones in this sample may be carry-over from other donors' samples. The sequenced sample was cultured CD8+ T cells from PBMCs, obtained from culture after CMV antigen stimulation. CDR3 in amino acids: CASSQDRGRTYEQYV. CDR3 DNA sequence: TGTGCCAGCAGCCAAGACAGGGGGAGGACCTACGAGCAGTACGTC.